The present T cell receptor beta chain was sequenced within a study of response to subunit inactivated influenza vaccine (dated by TCRdb to between 2017 and 2018). Regarding the complete study: Deep quantitative profiling of the T cell receptor repertoire was used in the study to follow responses to a trivalent subunit inactivated influenza vaccine.

Results the study describes overall, beyond this receptor: It was suggested by the authors that each seasonal influenza vaccination may recruit only a limited number of new T cells.

Many counts were recorded for this clonotype. The target of this receptor is not known. Base qualities were left out, and no much larger clone turns up one base away. The V and J ends are trimmed by 2 bases and 2 bases, leaving 9 bases between them. CDR1 and CDR2, per the germline V gene, are SGHRS and YFSETQ. The CDR3 has 14 amino acids, counting the end cysteine and phenylalanine. Only CDR3 DNA is held: 42 bases, read in frame from base 1. The library was produced with RT-PCR. Sequencing took place on an Illumina HiSeq 2500. In TCRdb, the public reads were trimmed at Q25 with fastp and aligned with MiXCR, with productive beta chains retained. Entries that share a CDR3 protein sequence are merged under the most common genes and DNA. The table for this sample lists about 180,000 distinct CDR3 sequences; around 9% of them were counted only once. The ten top clones hold approximately 11% of the sample.

Recombination connected TRBV5-1 to TRBJ2-3; possibly the D gene is TRBD1, per 5 matching bases. The material was non-naive T cells sorted from PBMCs, obtained on the day of vaccination. Reading the label with the study, this specimen's cell subset or site is: memory T cell fraction. The TCR sequence derives from a man in his fifties or sixties who received an inactivated influenza vaccine. Donor details come from another sample of the same person, matched by shared clones. The CDR3 reads CASSFATVTDTQYF. The DNA sequence follows: TGCGCCAGCAGCTTCGCGACAGTCACAGATACGCAGTATTTT.